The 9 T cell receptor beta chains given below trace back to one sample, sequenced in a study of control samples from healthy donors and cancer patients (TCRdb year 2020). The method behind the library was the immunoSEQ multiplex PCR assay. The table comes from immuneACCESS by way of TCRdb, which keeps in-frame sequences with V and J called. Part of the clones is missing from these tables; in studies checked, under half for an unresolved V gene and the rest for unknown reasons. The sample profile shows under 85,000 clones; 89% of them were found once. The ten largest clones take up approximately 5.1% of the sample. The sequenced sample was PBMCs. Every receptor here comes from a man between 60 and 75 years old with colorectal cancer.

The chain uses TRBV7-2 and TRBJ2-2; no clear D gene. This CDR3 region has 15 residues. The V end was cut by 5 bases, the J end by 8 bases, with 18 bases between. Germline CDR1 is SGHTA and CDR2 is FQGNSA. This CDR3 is CASSPPRGRGGELFF. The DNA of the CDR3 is TGTGCCAGCAGCCCCCCCCGCGGACGCGGAGGGGAGCTGTTTTTT.

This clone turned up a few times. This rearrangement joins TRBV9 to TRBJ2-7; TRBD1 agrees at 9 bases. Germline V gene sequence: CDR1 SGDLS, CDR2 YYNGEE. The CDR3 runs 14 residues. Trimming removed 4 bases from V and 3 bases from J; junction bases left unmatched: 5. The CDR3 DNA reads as TGTGCCAGCAGCACAGGGACAGGGAGCTACGAGCAGTACTTC. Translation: CASSTGTGSYEQYF.

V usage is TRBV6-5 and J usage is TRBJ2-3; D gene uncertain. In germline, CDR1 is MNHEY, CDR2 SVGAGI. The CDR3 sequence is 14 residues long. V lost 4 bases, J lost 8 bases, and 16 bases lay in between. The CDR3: CASSSMIAGGTQYF. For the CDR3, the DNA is TGTGCCAGCAGTTCCATGATCGCCGGCGGTACGCAGTATTTT.

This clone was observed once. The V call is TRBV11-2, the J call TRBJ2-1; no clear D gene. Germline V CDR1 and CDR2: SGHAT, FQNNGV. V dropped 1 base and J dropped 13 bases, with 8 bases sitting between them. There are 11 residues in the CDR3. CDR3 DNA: TGTGCCAGCAGCTTAGCTCAGGCTCAGTTCTTC. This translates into CASSLAQAQFF.

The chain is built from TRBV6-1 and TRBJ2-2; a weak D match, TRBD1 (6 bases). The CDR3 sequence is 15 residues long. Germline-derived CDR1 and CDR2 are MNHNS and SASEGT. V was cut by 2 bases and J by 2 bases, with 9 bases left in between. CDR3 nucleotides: TGTGCCAGCAGTGAACTCAGGGGAAACACCGGGGAGCTGTTTTTT. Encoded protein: CASSELRGNTGELFF.

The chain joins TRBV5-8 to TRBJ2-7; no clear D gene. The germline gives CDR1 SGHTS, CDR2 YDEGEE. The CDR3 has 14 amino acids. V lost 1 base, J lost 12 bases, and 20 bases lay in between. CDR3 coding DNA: TGTGCCAGCAGCTTGTCGACGGACCCTCATCCCTGGTACTTC. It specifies CASSLSTDPHPWYF.

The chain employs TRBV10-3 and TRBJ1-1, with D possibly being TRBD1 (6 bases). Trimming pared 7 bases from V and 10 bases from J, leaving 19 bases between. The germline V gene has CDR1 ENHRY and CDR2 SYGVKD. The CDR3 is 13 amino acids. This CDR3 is CAINKQGNLGAFF. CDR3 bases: TGTGCCATCAATAAACAGGGAAACCTGGGAGCTTTCTTT.

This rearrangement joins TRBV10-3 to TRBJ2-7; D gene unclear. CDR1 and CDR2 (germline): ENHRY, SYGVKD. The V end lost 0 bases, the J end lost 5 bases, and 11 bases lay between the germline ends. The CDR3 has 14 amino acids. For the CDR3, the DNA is TGTGCCATCAGTGAGTCGAGTAGAAGCCACGAGCAGTACTTC. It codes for CAISESSRSHEQYF.

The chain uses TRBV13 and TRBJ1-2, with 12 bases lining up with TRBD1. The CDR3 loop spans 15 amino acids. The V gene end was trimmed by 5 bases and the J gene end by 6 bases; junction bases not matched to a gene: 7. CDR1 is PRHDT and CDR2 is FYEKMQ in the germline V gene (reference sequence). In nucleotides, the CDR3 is TGTGCCAGCAGCCCGGGGACAGGGGGCAAAGATGGCTACACCTTC. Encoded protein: CASSPGTGGKDGYTF.